This is a list of T cell receptor beta chains from one sample in a study of cytomegalovirus exposure and HLA in healthy donors. Sequencing was performed with immunoSEQ multiplex PCR; in TCRdb, only in-frame clones are kept and a portion is missing. In the table there are approximately 110,000 clones, roughly 70% of which are singletons. Sequencing was carried out using PBMCs. The receptors here all came from a woman aged 70 to 79 in good health and CMV-seropositive. Both conserved end residues are part of each CDR3. A D gene is named only where the DNA matches it firmly. Not every row has a clone size; where given, it reads once, few, many or a size class.

D,J,size,V,CDR3,DNA
.,TRBJ1-1,.,TRBV27,CASSRAGEAFF,TGTGCCAGCAGTCGAGCAGGGGAAGCTTTCTTT
.,TRBJ1-2,.,TRBV25-1,CASTLGREDGYTF,TGTGCCAGCACCCTGGGCAGGGAAGATGGCTACACCTTC
TRBD1,TRBJ1-4,.,TRBV6-5,CASRSGTGGRKLFF,TGTGCCAGCAGATCCGGGACAGGGGGTCGAAAACTGTTTTTT
.,TRBJ2-3,.,TRBV10-1,CASRPGGTDTQYF,TGCGCCAGCAGACCCGGGGGAACAGATACGCAGTATTTT
.,TRBJ1-1,.,TRBV29-1,CSSFRGVGTEAFF,TGCAGCTCATTCAGGGGAGTCGGGACTGAAGCTTTCTTT
TRBD1,TRBJ1-4,few,TRBV30,CAWGTGANEKLFF,TGTGCCTGGGGGACAGGCGCTAATGAAAAACTGTTTTTT
.,TRBJ1-5,.,TRBV30,CAWSVAQLNQPQHF,TGTGCCTGGAGTGTAGCGCAGTTGAATCAGCCCCAGCATTTT
TRBD2,TRBJ2-1,.,TRBV27,CASSLVAGNEQFF,TGTGCCAGCAGTTTAGTAGCGGGGAATGAGCAGTTCTTC
TRBD1,TRBJ2-3,.,TRBV7-2,CASSFTGTGFSSYTDTQYF,TGTGCCAGCAGCTTTACCGGGACAGGGTTCTCCTCCTACACAGATACGCAGTATTTT
.,TRBJ1-4,.,TRBV6-1,CASSLPGTNEKLFF,TGTGCCAGCAGTCTCCCAGGGACTAATGAAAAACTGTTTTTT
TRBD1,TRBJ1-5,few,TRBV30,CAWNRGPPGSQPQHF,TGTGCCTGGAACAGGGGACCCCCTGGGAGTCAGCCCCAGCATTTT
TRBD1,TRBJ2-5,.,TRBV7-2,CASSPDRAQETQYF,TGTGCCAGCAGCCCGGACAGGGCGCAAGAGACCCAGTACTTC
TRBD2,TRBJ2-5,.,TRBV5-1,CASRTSGGQETQYF,TGCGCCAGTAGGACTAGCGGGGGACAAGAGACCCAGTACTTC
TRBD1,TRBJ1-2,.,TRBV15,CATSMGQAPRSYTF,TGTGCCACCAGCATGGGACAGGCCCCACGGTCCTACACCTTC
.,TRBJ1-3,.,TRBV18,CASSPATGGGNTIYF,TGTGCCAGCTCACCAGCGACAGGTGGAGGAAACACCATATATTTT
.,TRBJ1-1,.,TRBV10-1,CASSEELNTEAFF,TGCGCCAGCAGTGAGGAGTTGAACACTGAAGCTTTCTTT
TRBD1,TRBJ1-4,.,TRBV7-9,CASSLGQRVTNEKLFF,TGTGCCAGCAGCTTGGGACAGAGGGTAACGAATGAAAAACTGTTTTTT
TRBD1,TRBJ1-6,.,TRBV5-4,CASSRGTGDSPLHF,TGTGCCAGCAGCCGGGGGACAGGGGATTCACCCCTCCACTTT
TRBD1,TRBJ1-1,.,TRBV18,CASSPREATGTTEAFF,TGTGCCAGCTCACCAAGAGAAGCGACAGGGACCACTGAAGCTTTCTTT
.,TRBJ1-5,.,TRBV21-1,CASSKAGGAGQPQHF,TGTGCCAGCAGCAAAGCAGGGGGCGCGGGTCAGCCCCAGCATTTT
TRBD1,TRBJ1-6,.,TRBV6-6,CASSQDFKTGVPF,TGTGCCAGCAGTCAGGATTTTAAGACAGGGGTTCCCTTT
TRBD2,TRBJ2-3,few,TRBV5-4,CASSLWGGDTQYF,TGTGCCAGCAGCTTGTGGGGGGGAGATACGCAGTATTTT
TRBD1,TRBJ2-1,.,TRBV5-4,CASSYYTGGYNEQFF,TGTGCCAGCAGCTATTACACAGGGGGGTACAATGAGCAGTTCTTC
TRBD1,TRBJ1-1,.,TRBV6-1,CASSTQGSTEAFF,TGTGCCAGCAGTACACAGGGGAGCACTGAAGCTTTCTTT
.,TRBJ2-7,.,TRBV6-5,CASRTPNSYEQYF,TGTGCCAGTCGGACTCCTAACTCCTACGAGCAGTACTTC
.,TRBJ2-4,.,TRBV4-2,CASSQEREEKNIQYF,TGTGCCAGCAGCCAAGAAAGGGAGGAGAAAAACATTCAGTACTTC
.,TRBJ1-2,once,TRBV2,CASSEATYGYTF,TGTGCCAGCAGTGAAGCCACTTATGGCTACACCTTC
TRBD1,TRBJ2-2,.,TRBV5-1,CASSLQGNGELFF,TGCGCCAGCAGCTTACAGGGGAACGGGGAGCTGTTTTTT
.,TRBJ1-5,.,TRBV19,CASMRTGSNQPQHF,TGTGCCAGTATGCGAACGGGTAGCAATCAGCCCCAGCATTTT
.,TRBJ1-1,.,TRBV30,CAWSVEGSEAFF,TGTGCCTGGAGTGTAGAGGGTAGTGAAGCTTTCTTT
.,TRBJ1-6,.,TRBV14,CASSHRASSYNSPLHF,TGTGCCAGCAGCCACAGGGCAAGCTCCTATAATTCACCCCTCCACTTT
.,TRBJ1-1,.,TRBV6-1,CASSAQEGNTEAFF,TGTGCCAGCAGTGCGCAGGAGGGAAACACTGAAGCTTTCTTT
TRBD2,TRBJ2-1,.,TRBV7-2,CASRWTSGGNNEQFF,TGTGCCAGCAGATGGACTAGCGGGGGGAATAATGAGCAGTTCTTC
TRBD1,TRBJ2-3,few,TRBV15,CATSTRDSLVDTQYF,TGTGCCACCAGCACCCGGGACAGTCTTGTAGATACGCAGTATTTT
TRBD2,TRBJ2-2,few,TRBV4-2,CASSQTGTSAYTGELFF,TGTGCCAGCAGCCAAACTGGGACTAGCGCCTACACCGGGGAGCTGTTTTTT
TRBD1,TRBJ2-7,few,TRBV2,CASSDGTGINEQYF,TGTGCCAGCAGTGACGGGACAGGGATAAACGAGCAGTACTTC
TRBD1,TRBJ2-3,.,TRBV5-1,CASSLGDRADTQYF,TGCGCCAGCAGCTTGGGGGACAGAGCGGATACGCAGTATTTT
TRBD1,TRBJ2-5,.,TRBV18,CASSSQGQQQETQYF,TGTGCCAGCTCTTCCCAGGGACAGCAACAAGAGACCCAGTACTTC
TRBD1,TRBJ1-3,.,TRBV6-5,CASRPTGVGNTIYF,TGTGCCAGCAGACCCACAGGGGTTGGAAACACCATATATTTT
.,TRBJ2-1,.,TRBV5-1,CASSLELAANEQFF,TGCGCCAGCAGCTTGGAGCTAGCTGCAAATGAGCAGTTCTTC
.,TRBJ1-1,.,TRBV6-1,CASSEALSGGYTEAFF,TGTGCCAGCAGTGAAGCGCTGTCAGGAGGGTACACTGAAGCTTTCTTT
TRBD1,TRBJ1-2,.,TRBV5-4,CASSNDRGLSYGYTF,TGTGCCAGCAGCAACGACAGGGGGTTGAGCTATGGCTACACCTTC
TRBD2,TRBJ2-5,few,TRBV6-6,CASSIFRGGAQETQYF,TGTGCCAGCAGTATTTTCCGCGGGGGGGCCCAGGAGACCCAGTACTTC
.,TRBJ1-5,.,TRBV19,CASSVTGDNQPQHF,TGTGCCAGTAGTGTAACAGGAGACAATCAGCCCCAGCATTTT
TRBD2,TRBJ2-7,.,TRBV6-1,CASSGSGGSAYEQYF,TGTGCCAGCAGTGGCAGCGGGGGGTCAGCCTACGAGCAGTACTTC
TRBD1,TRBJ2-1,few,TRBV2,CASYPATGGMYEQFF,TGTGCCAGCTACCCGGCGACAGGGGGCATGTATGAGCAGTTCTTC
TRBD1,TRBJ1-1,.,TRBV19,CASTLTGGATEAFF,TGTGCCAGTACCCTAACAGGGGGTGCCACTGAAGCTTTCTTT
.,TRBJ2-5,.,TRBV15,CATSQGETQYF,TGTGCCACCAGCCAGGGGGAGACCCAGTACTTC
.,TRBJ1-1,few,TRBV5-1,CASSLRQAINTEAFF,TGCGCCAGCAGCTTGCGGCAGGCAATTAACACTGAAGCTTTCTTT
TRBD1,TRBJ1-5,.,TRBV30,CAWSPGDSRNQPQHF,TGTGCCTGGAGCCCCGGGGACAGCAGGAATCAGCCCCAGCATTTT
.,TRBJ1-1,few,TRBV6-5,CASSYSRTANTEAFF,TGTGCCAGCAGTTACTCGAGGACAGCGAACACTGAAGCTTTCTTT
TRBD1,TRBJ1-5,.,TRBV5-4,CASSLELGTGHSNQPQHF,TGTGCCAGCAGCTTGGAATTGGGGACAGGACATAGCAATCAGCCCCAGCATTTT
TRBD1,TRBJ1-2,.,TRBV6-5,CASIPRQGAYYGYTF,TGTGCCAGCATCCCCCGGCAGGGGGCGTACTATGGCTACACCTTC
.,TRBJ1-2,.,TRBV11-2,CASSPQVSQGGGYTF,TGTGCCAGCAGCCCCCAGGTGTCACAGGGTGGTGGCTACACCTTC